A single sample is the source of the 26 T cell receptor beta chains below, sequenced in a study of cytomegalovirus exposure and HLA in healthy donors. A multiplex PCR was run with 60 Vbeta primers and 13 Jbeta primers. Measured with immunoSEQ multiplex PCR; TCRdb has only the in-frame clones, and not every one. The sample lists some 170,000 clones; about 80% were seen once. The specimen was PBMCs. The receptor set was obtained from a girl aged 5 to 17 in good health and CMV-seropositive.

The CDR3 bases are TGTGCCACCAGCGGGGGGAAAGCTAGCACAGATACGCAGTATTTT. Its protein is CATSGGKASTDTQYF. The V and J genes are TRBV15 and TRBJ2-3; D perhaps matches TRBD2 (6 bases). From germline, CDR1 is LNHNV and CDR2 YYDKDF (reference sequence). With 5 bases removed from V and 0 bases from J, the gap between germline ends came to 12 bases. This CDR3 comprises 15 residues.

The chain is built from TRBV28 and TRBJ2-1; TRBD1 might be the D (5 bases). Germline V gene data show CDR1 as MDHEN and CDR2 as SYDVKM. The CDR3 runs to 13 residues. Trimming removed 3 bases at V and 7 bases at J, with 10 bases between. In DNA, the CDR3 is TGTGCCAGCAGTTTCCAGAAGGGGAATGAGCAGTTCTTC. It specifies CASSFQKGNEQFF.

V usage is TRBV30 and J usage is TRBJ2-7; D ambiguous. There are 12 residues in the CDR3. Trimming left V 0 bases short and J 4 bases short, with 7 bases between. The germline gives CDR1 GTSNPN, CDR2 SVGIG (reference sequence). The CDR3 bases are TGTGCCTGGAGTGTATCCGGGTACGAGCAGTACTTC. Translating gives CAWSVSGYEQYF. The variable domain in full, completed from reference TRBV30 and TRBJ2-7, reads SQTIHQWPATLVQPVGSPLSLECTVEGTSNPNLYWYRQAAGRGLQLLFYSVGIGQISSEVPQNLSASRPQDRQFILSSKKLLLSDSGFYLCAWSVSGYEQYFGPGTRLTVT.

The chain employs TRBV11-2 and TRBJ1-6, with D perhaps TRBD1 (5 bases). Germline values: CDR1 SGHAT, CDR2 FQNNGV. There are 13 residues in the CDR3. The V and J ends lost 5 bases and 10 bases respectively, with 12 bases between them. This CDR3 reads CASSLPGESPLHF. CDR3 DNA: TGTGCCAGCAGCCTCCCGGGGGAGTCACCCCTCCACTTT.

The chain is built from TRBV6-1 and TRBJ2-1; D is perhaps TRBD1 (5 bases). V dropped 2 bases and J dropped 7 bases, with 9 bases sitting between them. Per germline, CDR1 MNHNS and CDR2 SASEGT. CDR3 length: 13 residues. The CDR3 loop reads CASSENRGNEQFF. CDR3 DNA sequence: TGTGCCAGCAGTGAAAATAGGGGTAATGAGCAGTTCTTC.

The chain has TRBV5-1 and TRBJ1-4; no definite D call. This CDR3 has 14 amino acids. The germline CDR1 and CDR2 sequences are SGHRS and YFSETQ. V dropped 0 bases and J dropped 8 bases, with 11 bases sitting between them. CDR3 coding DNA: TGCGCCAGCAGCTTGGCCCCCGGTCGGGAAAAACTGTTTTTT. Amino acid sequence: CASSLAPGREKLFF.

This clone was seen just once. The gene calls are TRBV18 and TRBJ2-5; TRBD2 matches 10 bases. Germline trimming cut 1 base from V and 0 bases from J; bases unmatched to any gene: 8. This CDR3 contains 18 residues. Germline values: CDR1 KGHSH, CDR2 LQKENI. The CDR3 loop reads CASSPLKLAGWYQETQYF. The CDR3, as DNA: TGTGCCAGCTCACCACTCAAACTAGCGGGATGGTACCAAGAGACCCAGTACTTC.

This clone has just one count. The chain links TRBV5-1 to TRBJ1-4; D ambiguous. CDR3 length: 15 residues. V lost 0 bases to trimming and J lost 8 bases, with 14 bases between them. Germline-derived CDR1 and CDR2 are SGHRS and YFSETQ. CDR3 bases: TGCGCCAGCAGCTTGGTACGGGGAGATCTGGAAAAACTGTTTTTT. This sequence encodes CASSLVRGDLEKLFF.

This clone has more than one count but fewer than ten. The chain uses TRBV5-1 and TRBJ2-3, with 10 bases identical to TRBD1. The V and J ends lost 4 bases and 2 bases, in that order; junction bases with no gene match: 19. In germline, CDR1 is SGHRS, CDR2 YFSETQ. CDR3 length: 20 residues. The CDR3 DNA sequence: TGCGCCAGCAGCCGAACCGGGACAGGGGTACGCGGGAGGAACACAGATACGCAGTATTTT. Amino acid sequence: CASSRTGTGVRGRNTDTQYF.

The chain combines TRBV7-2 with TRBJ1-2, with a weak D call TRBD1 (5 bases). The CDR3 runs to 16 residues. Trimming cost V 1 base and J 8 bases, with 20 bases left between them. Germline loops: CDR1 SGHTA, CDR2 FQGNSA. The DNA for the CDR3 is TGTGCCAGCAGCTTAGATATTGGGACTGATGAATACGGCTACACCTTC. The encoded protein is CASSLDIGTDEYGYTF.

The V and J genes are TRBV30 and TRBJ1-5, with a weak D call TRBD1 (5 bases). Trimming pared 4 bases from V and 5 bases from J, leaving 12 bases between. This CDR3 contains 13 residues. In germline, CDR1 is GTSNPN, CDR2 SVGIG (reference sequence). As DNA, the CDR3 is TGTGCCTGGAACCAATTGACAGATCAGCCCCAGCATTTT. Its protein product is CAWNQLTDQPQHF.

J is TRBJ1-2 and V is TRBV27; tentatively, D is TRBD1 (6 bases). Trimming removed 5 bases at V and 8 bases at J, with 18 bases between. The CDR3 covers 14 residues. Germline V lookup: CDR1 MNHEY, CDR2 SMNVEV (reference sequence). The chain's CDR3 is CASSPHRGGGGYTF. As DNA, the CDR3 is TGTGCCAGCAGTCCCCATCGGGGGGGCGGCGGCTACACCTTC.

The CDR3 DNA reads TGTGCCAGCAGCTTGACACACGGGAACACTGAAGCTTTCTTT. It specifies CASSLTHGNTEAFF. The chain links TRBV7-3 to TRBJ1-1; D unclear. Germline V gives CDR1 SGHTA, CDR2 FQGTGA. Deletions cut 3 bases from V and 1 base from J, with 9 bases between. The CDR3 covers 14 residues.

The chain uses TRBV6-5 and TRBJ1-4, with D hard to call. The germline V and J ends were trimmed by 5 bases and 8 bases, with 12 bases remaining between them. Germline V gene lookup returns CDR1 MNHEY and CDR2 SVGAGI. The CDR3 is 13 amino acids. For the CDR3, the DNA is TGTGCCAGCAGTACGGGAGGAAAGGAAAAACTGTTTTTT. Protein: CASSTGGKEKLFF.

This rearrangement joins TRBV7-9 to TRBJ1-6; D is perhaps TRBD1 (6 bases). Trimming cost V 8 bases and J 9 bases, with 17 bases left between them. Germline V lookup: CDR1 SEHNR, CDR2 FQNEAQ (reference sequence). The CDR3 has 14 residues. CDR3 region: CASSRAGEGSPLHF. CDR3 bases: TGTGCCAGCTCGAGGGCAGGGGAGGGTTCACCCCTCCACTTT.

The sample holds one count of this clone. This sequence joins TRBV28 and TRBJ1-4; D is ambiguous. CDR3 length: 14 amino acids. Germline CDR1 reads MDHEN; CDR2 reads SYDVKM. The ends were cut back, 8 bases at V and 3 bases at J, with 13 bases in the middle. The CDR3 bases are TGTGCCAGCGGAGGTCAGGTACCTAATGAAAAACTGTTTTTT. Protein product: CASGGQVPNEKLFF.

The genes are TRBV10-3 and TRBJ1-2, with D possibly matching TRBD1 (6 bases). This CDR3 comprises 15 residues. Germline V lookup: CDR1 ENHRY, CDR2 SYGVKD. V dropped 4 bases and J dropped 5 bases, with 17 bases sitting between them. CDR3 amino acids: CAISASRGAEYGYTF. CDR3 sequence (DNA): TGTGCCATCAGTGCGTCGCGGGGGGCCGAATATGGCTACACCTTC.

V and J are TRBV6-5 and TRBJ2-7, with 7 bases identical to TRBD2. The V gene's germline CDR1 is MNHEY and CDR2 SVGAGI. The V segment lost 2 bases and the J segment 3 bases; nucleotides outside the gene matches: 7. The length of the CDR3 is 15 residues. The CDR3 sequence: CASSYIMGGSYEQYF. CDR3 sequence (DNA): TGTGCCAGCAGTTACATCATGGGCGGGAGCTACGAGCAGTACTTC.

This clone showed up just once. The rearrangement joins TRBV4-1 to TRBJ2-3, with 13 bases identical to TRBD2. Germline V gives CDR1 MGHRA, CDR2 YSYEKL. Unmatched junction bases numbered 7, after V lost 0 bases and J lost 7 bases. The CDR3 covers 17 residues. In nucleotides, the CDR3 is TGCGCCAGCAGCCAAGATGGGGAGACTAGCGGGAGGTATACGCAGTATTTT. Translating gives CASSQDGETSGRYTQYF.

J is TRBJ2-5 and V is TRBV4-1; 8 bases match TRBD2. V was clipped by 2 bases and J by 4 bases; unmatched bases: 6. Germline CDR1 and CDR2: MGHRA and YSYEKL. CDR3 size: 15 residues. This chain's CDR3 is CASSQHDGRGETQYF. CDR3 bases: TGCGCCAGCAGCCAACATGACGGGAGGGGAGAGACCCAGTACTTC.

The chain joins TRBV5-1 to TRBJ2-7, with 9 nucleotides matching TRBD1. Germline CDR1 reads SGHRS; CDR2 reads YFSETQ. V shed 2 bases and J 3 bases; nucleotides not matched to a gene: 6. CDR3 length: 15 amino acids. The CDR3 DNA reads as TGCGCCAGCAGCTTAACAGGGGGCGCTTTCTACGAGCAGTACTTC. Protein: CASSLTGGAFYEQYF. Using reference TRBV5-1 and TRBJ2-7 for the parts outside the CDR3, the full variable domain is KAGVTQTPRYLIKTRGQQVTLSCSPISGHRSVSWYQQTPGQGLQFLFEYFSETQRNKGNFPGRFSGRQFSNSRSEMNVSTLELGDSALYLCASSLTGGAFYEQYFGPGTRLTVT.

Only one count was recorded for this clone. The chain links TRBV29-1 to TRBJ2-2; 10 bases agree with TRBD1. After removal of 7 bases from V and 6 bases from J, the junction contained 11 bases not matched to a gene. Germline V gene data show CDR1 as SQVTM and CDR2 as ANQGSEA. The CDR3 covers 15 residues. The CDR3 DNA reads as TGCAGCGACAGACCCCGGGACAGGGGATCCGGGGAGCTGTTTTTT. Translated: CSDRPRDRGSGELFF.

The CDR3 nucleotides are TGCGCCAGCAGCTTGGTAGACAGTGTGTCCTACGAGCAGTACTTC. This encodes CASSLVDSVSYEQYF. The rearrangement links TRBV5-1 to TRBJ2-7; a weak D match, TRBD1 (5 bases). Trimming removed 0 bases at V and 1 base at J, with 11 bases between. From germline, CDR1 is SGHRS and CDR2 YFSETQ. This CDR3 spans 15 amino acids.

The chain carries TRBV12-5 and TRBJ2-7; 7 bases agree with TRBD1. Losses at the gene ends were 4 bases for V and 6 bases for J; bases not matched to a gene: 6. Germline CDR1 LGHNT, CDR2 FRNRAP. The CDR3 sequence is 13 residues long. This CDR3 reads CASGWDAGGEQYF. The CDR3 DNA follows: TGTGCTAGTGGTTGGGACGCAGGGGGCGAGCAGTACTTC.

This chain connects TRBV27 to TRBJ2-1; 10 bases fit TRBD2. The germline V gene encodes CDR1 MNHEY and CDR2 SMNVEV (reference sequence). Trimming cost V 8 bases and J 1 base; bases outside gene matches: 8. The CDR3 has 16 residues. The DNA of the CDR3 is TGTGCCAGCCTTACGGTGACTAGCGGGTCCTACAATGAGCAGTTCTTC. This translates into CASLTVTSGSYNEQFF.

The DNA of the CDR3 is TGTGCCAGCATCTACTGGGGGGGACCCTACGAGCAGTACTTC. Translation gives CASIYWGGPYEQYF. The chain is built from TRBV6-5 and TRBJ2-7, with 7 bases aligning to TRBD2. The CDR3 length is 14 residues. V lost 7 bases to trimming and J lost 2 bases; unmatched junction nucleotides: 8. Germline V gene sequence: CDR1 MNHEY, CDR2 SVGAGI.